This TCR beta chain was documented in a study of metastatic and nonmetastatic thyroid tumors. Study overall: Blood and tumor or nodule tissue repertoires from malignant and benign thyroid patients were compared.

Nobody among the patients had been given any treatment before thyroid surgery. V was pared by 4 bases and J by 1 base, with 6 bases of the junction left unmatched. This CDR3 has 15 amino acids. This clone was detected a few times. In the original processing: A classifier of distant metastasis in papillary thyroid cancer was built from CDR3 differences (across clinicopathological groups). TCRdb reanalyzed the PCR reads with MiXCR. These V and J calls derive from TCRdb rather than the authors' analysis. The sample carries roughly 28,000 clones, 20% recorded once. This receptor was identified in a female donor with papillary thyroid cancer or a benign thyroid nodule (not recorded which). Some clones in this sample may be carry-over from other donors' samples. The genes are TRBV12-3 or TRBV12-4 and TRBJ1-1, with 7 bases identical to TRBD1. The sequencing input was blood. CDR3 nucleotide sequence: TGTGCCAGCAGTTCGAGGGGGCGGAAGAACACTGAAGCTTTCTTT. It encodes CASSSRGRKNTEAFF.